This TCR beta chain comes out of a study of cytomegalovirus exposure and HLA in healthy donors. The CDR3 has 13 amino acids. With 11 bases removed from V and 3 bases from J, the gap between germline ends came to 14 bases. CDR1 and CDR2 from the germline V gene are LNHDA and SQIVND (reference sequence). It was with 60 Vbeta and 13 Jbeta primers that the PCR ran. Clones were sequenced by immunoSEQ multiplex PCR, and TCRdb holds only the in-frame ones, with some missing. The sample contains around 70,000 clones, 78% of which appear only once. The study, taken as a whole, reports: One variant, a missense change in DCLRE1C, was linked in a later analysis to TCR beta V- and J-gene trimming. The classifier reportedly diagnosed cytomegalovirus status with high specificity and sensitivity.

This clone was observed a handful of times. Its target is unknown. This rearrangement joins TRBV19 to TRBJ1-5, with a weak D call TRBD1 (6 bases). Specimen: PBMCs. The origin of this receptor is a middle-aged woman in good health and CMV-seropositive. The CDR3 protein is CAGGGQNNQPQHF. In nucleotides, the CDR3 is TGTGCCGGCGGTGGACAGAACAATCAGCCCCAGCATTTT.